The next 3 T cell receptor beta chains were all read from a single sample in a study of CD8+ T cells in alopecia areata (dated by TCRdb to the late 2010s). Pooled mouse cutaneous lymph node cells were stained for CD4, CD8alpha, NKG2D, NKG2ACE and other markers and were then sorted on a BD Influx. Libraries came from the immunoSEQ multiplex PCR assay. To provide template for TCR sequencing, every sample had RNA extracted and reverse transcribed into cDNA. As stored in TCRdb, this immuneACCESS dataset retains in-frame rearrangements with V and J assigned. A fraction of the clones does not appear; measured against another copy, unresolved V genes explain less than half of the discrepancy, and the remainder lacks a known reason. This sample includes around 290,000 clones, and none of them was observed just once. The ten largest clonotypes hold less than 1.5% of the sample. The sequenced sample was CD4+ T cells sorted from a lymph node. The receptors derive from a C3H/HeJ mouse with alopecia areata. With respect to MHC, this strain carries the haplotype H2-k.

This clone was seen a handful of times. The listed genes are named as in mouse. Read sequence stops 4 residues before the CDR3 end, and the germline J gene provides the missing end. Other DNA sequences in the sample encode the same CDR3. The rearrangement links TRBV13-2 to TRBJ2-2, with 12 bases matching TRBD2. The V gene end was trimmed by 3 bases and the J gene end by 0 bases; junction bases not matched to a gene: 0. CDR1 and CDR2 from the germline V gene are NNHNN and SYGAGS (reference sequence). The CDR3 runs to 16 residues. CDR3 DNA (partial): TGTGCCAGCGGTGGGGACTGGGGGGCAAACACCGGG. It yields the protein CASGGDWGANTG. The complete CDR3 sequence is CASGGDWGANTGQLYF.

This clone was seen a handful of times. Mouse gene names apply. The read falls 4 residues short of the CDR3 end, and the missing part is taken from the germline J gene. V gene TRBV5 combines with J gene TRBJ2-7; D might be TRBD1 (6 bases). There are 14 residues in the CDR3. Looked up from germline, CDR1 is LGHNA and CDR2 is YNLKQL (reference sequence). Trimming left V 0 bases short and J 0 bases short, with 6 bases between. The CDR3 DNA, read in part, is TGTGCCAGCAGCCAAGAAGGGGGCTCCTAT. This sequence encodes CASSQEGGSY. The complete CDR3 reads CASSQEGGSYEQYF.

This clone was observed a few times. The genes and germline here are from mouse. The read ends 4 residues early relative to the CDR3; the germline J gene fills the gap. Other DNA sequences in this specimen translate into the identical CDR3. The rearrangement joins TRBV13-1 to TRBJ2-2, with 7 bases lining up with TRBD1. Trimming removed 2 bases from V and 0 bases from J; junction bases left unmatched: 1. CDR1 and CDR2 from the germline V gene are NSHNY and SYGAGN. The CDR3 runs to 15 residues. CDR3 residues: CASSDTGANTGQLYF. Incomplete CDR3 DNA: TGTGCCAGCAGTGACACAGGGGCAAACACCGGG.